This T cell receptor beta chain was sequenced during a study of shared clonotypes between healthy human individuals. The V and J ends lost 0 bases and 4 bases respectively, with 15 bases between them. CDR1 and CDR2 from the germline V gene are SQVTM and ANQGSEA. The CDR3 contains 16 residues. Sequencing used immunoSEQ multiplex PCR; TCRdb keeps in-frame clones, though not all of them. The sample consists of under 850,000 clones, 80% to 95% of them appearing once. General study points: Apart from blood, nothing was sampled; tissue repertoires likely differ.

CD45RO-negative, CCR7-selected cells formed the naive CD8 fraction, which excluded terminally differentiated effector memory CD45RA+ cells. The study drew all its donors from Caucasian adults living in Nashville, Tennessee. Regarding this clone: Its target is unknown.

V gene TRBV29-1 combines with J gene TRBJ2-2; D is unresolved. The clonotype was recovered from a man under 40 in good health. The material sequenced was naive CD8+ T cells sorted from blood. In nucleotides, the CDR3 is TGCAGCGTTGAAGATGGACGAGGCGGTGTCACCGGGGAGCTGTTTTTT. Its protein is CSVEDGRGGVTGELFF.